The following is a TCR beta chain sequence with its context. This sample was included in a study of blood T cell repertoires in COVID-19. As for the study in general: Sample material is recorded as cDNA or gDNA derived from T cells, B-cell-depleted T cells, or PBMCs.

In the study's own analysis: Estimated nucleated cell counts came from reference gene primer amplification. Sequencing used immunoSEQ multiplex PCR; TCRdb keeps in-frame clones, though not all of them. The V and J calls and clone size were taken over from that table, and D and trimming were inferred from the DNA. This sample has around 330,000 clones; roughly 90% occur once, and the top ten carry 4% to 6%. CDR1 SEHNR and CDR2 FQNEAQ come from the germline V gene (reference sequence). CDR3 length equals 15 residues. The V end was cut by 5 bases, the J end by 6 bases, with 18 bases between. The V gene is TRBV7-9, the J gene TRBJ2-3; the D gene is possibly TRBD1 (7 bases). This receptor was identified in a man aged 60 to 75 who had recovered from COVID-19. Sequenced sample: PBMCs or T cells enriched from blood (not recorded which). CDR3 region: CASSHLRGARDTQYF. The CDR3 DNA follows: TGTGCCAGCAGCCACCTCAGGGGGGCCAGGGATACGCAGTATTTT.